The clone carrying this T cell receptor (beta chain) was detected ten times or more. This specimen belongs to a study of liver allograft versus peripheral blood T cells. Study in general: Comparisons were made between T cell receptor repertoires found in transplanted livers and those circulating in recipients' peripheral blood.

CDR3 length: 13 residues. Per the germline V gene, CDR1 is SEHNR and CDR2 is FQNEAQ (reference sequence). Trimming stripped 5 bases from V and 2 bases from J, with 10 bases between. TCRdb re-called the reads with MiXCR, one entry per CDR3 protein. The table has about 6,000 distinct CDR3 sequences, about 16% seen once. The TCR originated in a human patient who had a liver transplant. The graft donor may have given rise to some T cells. The rearrangement joins TRBV7-9 to TRBJ2-7; no clear D. The DNA of the CDR3 is TGTGCCAGCAGCCCTGGGCGGACCTACGAGCAGTACTTC. Protein product: CASSPGRTYEQYF.